The TCR beta chain under discussion was sequenced for a study of molecular identifiers for immune sequencing clone quantification. Overall study findings and caveats: Under 1% of molecules in naive cells, but over 99% of effector molecules, belonged to clones above 20 RNA copies. Highly expanded clone sizes could be underestimated through barcode sharing by identical TCR molecules.

This clonotype appeared many times. The antigen is undetermined. TCRdb fed the PCR reads into MiXCR, producing one record per CDR3 protein. The repertoire has some 590,000 distinct CDR3 sequences, less than 30% of them found once; the top ten carry 0.78%. CDR1 is SGHVS, CDR2 FQNEAQ, per germline. Trimming took 4 bases from V and 3 from J, leaving 21 bases between them. The CDR3 sequence is 17 residues long. The V call is TRBV7-8, the J call TRBJ2-5; the D gene is possibly TRBD1 (6 bases). Sequencing input: naive CD8+ T cells from blood, with Jurkat cell RNA spiked in. Sample subset: FACS-sorted CD8+CD4-CCR7+CD45RA+ naive T cells. The TCR originated in a human donor in good health. Some libraries in this study had Jurkat cell RNA spiked in. CDR3 residues: CASSSAGESGQKETQYF. The CDR3 DNA follows: TGTGCCAGCAGCTCAGCAGGGGAATCGGGACAAAAAGAGACCCAGTACTTC.